These T cell receptor beta chains were read from a single sample in a study of T cell responses to AZD1222 COVID-19 vaccine. The assay was immunoSEQ multiplex PCR, and TCRdb's table has in-frame clones only and misses some. This sample has 54,000 or so clones, with around 90% found just once. The sequencing used peripheral blood, collected on day 0 of AZD1222 vaccination. The receptors stem from an adult in good health. Each CDR3 is given with its conserved first and last residue. D genes are given only for firm matches. Size is stated for part of the rows, as once, few or many counts, or as a class when the clone is expanded.

D: .
V: TRBV19
size: .
J: TRBJ1-5
DNA: TGTGCCACCGCAATAGACGGATATAGCAATCAGCCCCAGCATTTT
CDR3: CATAIDGYSNQPQHF

D: .
V: TRBV5-1
size: .
J: TRBJ1-1
DNA: TGCGCCAGCAGCTTGAAAGGGGACACTGAAGCTTTCTTT
CDR3: CASSLKGDTEAFF

D: .
V: TRBV18
size: .
J: TRBJ2-1
DNA: TGTGCCAGCTCTTCGTACGGGAGTCGTTACAATGAGCAGTTCTTC
CDR3: CASSSYGSRYNEQFF

D: .
V: TRBV5-1
size: .
J: TRBJ2-1
DNA: TGCGCCAGCAGTTCCCTCTCGGGCGGGGCAAATGAGCAGTTCTTC
CDR3: CASSSLSGGANEQFF

D: .
V: TRBV9
size: .
J: TRBJ2-3
DNA: TGTGCCAGCAGCGTAGTGAGTAGCACAGATACGCAGTATTTT
CDR3: CASSVVSSTDTQYF

D: TRBD2
V: TRBV7-2
size: .
J: TRBJ2-4
DNA: TGTGCCAGCAGCTTAGAGGGGACTAGCGGGCACCCTAAAAACATTCAGTACTTC
CDR3: CASSLEGTSGHPKNIQYF

D: TRBD1
V: TRBV25-1
size: .
J: TRBJ1-4
DNA: TGTGCCAGCAGTGAGATGGGACAGGGTCACGCGGAAAAACTGTTTTTT
CDR3: CASSEMGQGHAEKLFF

D: TRBD2
V: TRBV28
size: .
J: TRBJ2-1
DNA: TGTGCCAGCAGTCTCGATGGGAGGGATGAGCAGTTCTTC
CDR3: CASSLDGRDEQFF

D: .
V: TRBV30
size: .
J: TRBJ1-1
DNA: TGTGCCTGGAGTGTACAGATGAACACTGAAGCTTTCTTT
CDR3: CAWSVQMNTEAFF

D: .
V: TRBV4-1
size: .
J: TRBJ2-5
DNA: TGCGCCAGCAGCCAAGTCCTAGGGACGTCAGGGCTGGAGACCCAGTACTTC
CDR3: CASSQVLGTSGLETQYF

D: .
V: TRBV5-4
size: .
J: TRBJ2-3
DNA: TGTGCCAGCAGTCCCCCAAAACAGGGAAGCACAGATACGCAGTATTTT
CDR3: CASSPPKQGSTDTQYF

D: TRBD1
V: TRBV5-1
size: .
J: TRBJ2-7
DNA: TGCGCCAGCAGCTTCTTGGCGGGACAGGCCTACGAGCAGTACTTC
CDR3: CASSFLAGQAYEQYF

D: .
V: TRBV29-1
size: .
J: TRBJ2-5
DNA: TGCAGCGTTGAGGTGCAGGGTGGCGAGACCCAGTACTTC
CDR3: CSVEVQGGETQYF

D: .
V: TRBV30
size: .
J: TRBJ1-1
DNA: TGTGCAGGGGTCCGGAACACTGAAGCTTTCTTT
CDR3: CAGVRNTEAFF

D: .
V: TRBV4-1
size: .
J: TRBJ2-2
DNA: TGCGCCAGCAGCCAAGTTGGCCCTAGCTTCGCGAACACCGGGGAGCTGTTTTTT
CDR3: CASSQVGPSFANTGELFF

D: .
V: TRBV4-1
size: .
J: TRBJ2-3
DNA: TGCGCCAGCAGCCCGGGAGCCCTAGATACGCAGTATTTT
CDR3: CASSPGALDTQYF

D: .
V: TRBV30
size: .
J: TRBJ1-1
DNA: TGTGCCTGGAGTGACCCCACGGGGACCCCTGAAGCTTTCTTT
CDR3: CAWSDPTGTPEAFF

D: TRBD1
V: TRBV30
size: .
J: TRBJ2-5
DNA: TGTGCCTGGAAAGTATGGGACAGGGTCTTAGAGACCCAGTACTTC
CDR3: CAWKVWDRVLETQYF

D: .
V: TRBV28
size: .
J: TRBJ1-2
DNA: TGTGCCAGCAGCCGGGGGGGCCTCTATGGCTACACCTTC
CDR3: CASSRGGLYGYTF

D: .
V: TRBV18
size: .
J: TRBJ2-3
DNA: TGTGCCAGCTCACCACCGGATAGCACAGATACGCAGTATTTT
CDR3: CASSPPDSTDTQYF

D: TRBD2
V: TRBV7-9
size: .
J: TRBJ2-7
DNA: TGTGCCAGCAGTCTCGGGACTATCCCCTACGAGCAGTACTTC
CDR3: CASSLGTIPYEQYF

D: .
V: TRBV2
size: .
J: TRBJ1-4
DNA: TGTGCCAGCAGTGGAAGGCTGATTAATGAAAAACTGTTTTTT
CDR3: CASSGRLINEKLFF

D: .
V: TRBV28
size: .
J: TRBJ1-1
DNA: TGTGCCAGCAGTTTAGGGGGGATGAGAGACACTGAAGCTTTCTTT
CDR3: CASSLGGMRDTEAFF

D: .
V: TRBV6-1
size: few
J: TRBJ2-7
DNA: TGTGCCAGCAGTGACTACGAGCAGTACTTC
CDR3: CASSDYEQYF

D: .
V: TRBV19
size: .
J: TRBJ1-4
DNA: TGTGCCAGTAGCCCTCACCCCGGTGAAAAACTGTTTTTT
CDR3: CASSPHPGEKLFF

D: .
V: TRBV9
size: .
J: TRBJ2-2
DNA: TGTGCCAGCAGCGTAGGACCCGGGGAGCTGTTTTTT
CDR3: CASSVGPGELFF

D: TRBD1
V: TRBV29-1
size: .
J: TRBJ2-2
DNA: TGCAGCGTCGGCAAAACAGGGGGCGCTTCTGGGGAGCTGTTTTTT
CDR3: CSVGKTGGASGELFF

D: TRBD1
V: TRBV5-4
size: .
J: TRBJ2-7
DNA: TGTGCCAGCAGCTTGAGACAGGGGGTAACCTACGAGCAGTACTTC
CDR3: CASSLRQGVTYEQYF

D: TRBD2
V: TRBV5-1
size: .
J: TRBJ2-3
DNA: TGCGCCAGCAGCTTATGGCTAGCGGGAGGGTCAGCAGATACGCAGTATTTT
CDR3: CASSLWLAGGSADTQYF

D: .
V: TRBV28
size: .
J: TRBJ2-1
DNA: TGTGCCAGCAGTTTGACAGTACTTGGTGCATTAGAGCAGTTCTTC
CDR3: CASSLTVLGALEQFF

D: .
V: TRBV28
size: .
J: TRBJ1-2
DNA: TGTGCCAGCAGTTTGCGGTGGGTTACTAACTATGGCTACACCTTC
CDR3: CASSLRWVTNYGYTF

D: .
V: TRBV19
size: once
J: TRBJ2-7
DNA: TGTGCCAGTAGTATTCAGGAGAACTACGAGCAGTACTTC
CDR3: CASSIQENYEQYF

D: .
V: TRBV7-2
size: .
J: TRBJ2-3
DNA: TGTGCCAGCAGACCCAACAGGGCACGTCGCGATACGCAGTATTTT
CDR3: CASRPNRARRDTQYF

D: TRBD2
V: TRBV7-9
size: .
J: TRBJ2-1
DNA: TGTGCCAGCAGCCATATAGCGGGGTACAATGAGCAGTTCTTC
CDR3: CASSHIAGYNEQFF

D: TRBD1
V: TRBV7-8
size: .
J: TRBJ1-5
DNA: TGTGCCAGCGGACAAGGACAGGGAAGCAATCAGCCCCAGCATTTT
CDR3: CASGQGQGSNQPQHF

D: .
V: TRBV28
size: few
J: TRBJ2-1
DNA: TGTGCCAGCAGTAGGGGGACAATAAACAATGAGCAGTTCTTC
CDR3: CASSRGTINNEQFF

D: .
V: TRBV20-1
size: once
J: TRBJ2-7
DNA: TGCAGTGCCCATATTGGCGAGCAGTACTTC
CDR3: CSAHIGEQYF

D: .
V: TRBV18
size: .
J: TRBJ1-5
DNA: TGTGCCAGCTCACCTAGCAGGGGCGGTCAGCCCCAGCATTTT
CDR3: CASSPSRGGQPQHF

D: .
V: TRBV7-7
size: .
J: TRBJ2-1
DNA: TGTGCCAGCAGCCCAGGACCCCCTGTCAATGAGCAGTTCTTC
CDR3: CASSPGPPVNEQFF

D: .
V: TRBV18
size: few
J: TRBJ1-3
DNA: TGTGCCAGCTCACCACCGGTCGGAAACACCATATATTTT
CDR3: CASSPPVGNTIYF

D: TRBD1
V: TRBV14
size: .
J: TRBJ2-7
DNA: TGTGCCAGCAGCCTTCTGACAGGGGCTATGTACGAGCAGTACTTC
CDR3: CASSLLTGAMYEQYF

D: TRBD1
V: TRBV30
size: .
J: TRBJ1-6
DNA: TGTGCCTGGAGCCGGGACAGGGAAGTTTCACCCCTCCACTTT
CDR3: CAWSRDREVSPLHF

D: TRBD2
V: TRBV28
size: few
J: TRBJ2-3
DNA: TGTGCCAGCAAGGAGCGGGGCAGCACAGATACGCAGTATTTT
CDR3: CASKERGSTDTQYF

D: TRBD2
V: TRBV7-9
size: .
J: TRBJ2-1
DNA: TGTGCCAGCAGCTTAATGGGGCTAGCGGGACTATTGAATGAGCAGTTCTTC
CDR3: CASSLMGLAGLLNEQFF

D: .
V: TRBV28
size: .
J: TRBJ1-2
DNA: TGTGCCAGCAGTTTCTTCCGTATTGGTGGCTACACCTTC
CDR3: CASSFFRIGGYTF

D: TRBD2
V: TRBV10-1
size: .
J: TRBJ2-2
DNA: TGCGCCAGCAGAGAACCGGGACTAGCAGCTTACACCGGGGAGCTGTTTTTT
CDR3: CASREPGLAAYTGELFF

D: .
V: TRBV7-2
size: .
J: TRBJ2-1
DNA: TGTGCCAGCAGCTTAGTCAAAAGCTCCTACAATGAGCAGTTCTTC
CDR3: CASSLVKSSYNEQFF

D: TRBD1
V: TRBV7-8
size: .
J: TRBJ1-4
DNA: TGTGCCAGCACCATGGACAGGGAGAATGAAAAACTGTTTTTT
CDR3: CASTMDRENEKLFF

D: TRBD1
V: TRBV6-6
size: few
J: TRBJ1-2
DNA: TGTGCCAGCAGTAGACAGGGGCAGGACTATGGCTACACCTTC
CDR3: CASSRQGQDYGYTF

D: TRBD2
V: TRBV5-1
size: .
J: TRBJ2-7
DNA: TGCGCCAGCAGCTTTGGGGCTAGCGGATCCTACGAGCAGTACTTC
CDR3: CASSFGASGSYEQYF

D: TRBD1
V: TRBV10-3
size: .
J: TRBJ2-7
DNA: TGTGCCACCGAACAGGGGGCAAACGAGCAGTACTTC
CDR3: CATEQGANEQYF

D: .
V: TRBV27
size: .
J: TRBJ1-2
DNA: TGTGCCAGCAGTTTCCGGCAGGGTCAAGGTGGCTACACCTTC
CDR3: CASSFRQGQGGYTF

D: .
V: TRBV20-1
size: .
J: TRBJ2-5
DNA: TGCAGTGCTAGTTATGAGACCCAGTACTTC
CDR3: CSASYETQYF